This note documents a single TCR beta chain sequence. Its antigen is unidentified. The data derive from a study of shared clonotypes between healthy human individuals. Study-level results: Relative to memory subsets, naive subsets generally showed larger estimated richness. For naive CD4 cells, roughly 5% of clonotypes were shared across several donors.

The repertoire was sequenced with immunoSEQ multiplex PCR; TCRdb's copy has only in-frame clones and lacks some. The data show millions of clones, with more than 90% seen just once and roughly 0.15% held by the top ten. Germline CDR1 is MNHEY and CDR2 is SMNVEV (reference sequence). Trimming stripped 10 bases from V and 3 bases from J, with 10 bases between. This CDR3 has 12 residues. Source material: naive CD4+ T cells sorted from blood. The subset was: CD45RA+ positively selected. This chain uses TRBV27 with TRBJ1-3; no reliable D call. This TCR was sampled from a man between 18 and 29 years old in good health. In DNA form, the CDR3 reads TGTGCCATCACGAAAGGTGGAAACACCATATATTTT. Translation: CAITKGGNTIYF.